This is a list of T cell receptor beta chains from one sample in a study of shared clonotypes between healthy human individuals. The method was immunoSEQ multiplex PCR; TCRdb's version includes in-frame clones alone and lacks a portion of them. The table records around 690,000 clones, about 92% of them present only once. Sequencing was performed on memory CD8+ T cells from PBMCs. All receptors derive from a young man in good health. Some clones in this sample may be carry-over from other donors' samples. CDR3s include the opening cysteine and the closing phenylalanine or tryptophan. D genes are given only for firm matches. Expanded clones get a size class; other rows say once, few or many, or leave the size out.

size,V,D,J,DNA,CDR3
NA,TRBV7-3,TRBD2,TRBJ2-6,TGTGCCAGCAGCTCCCGGGACACCTTACTCGGGAGGGACAACGTCCTGACTTTC,CASSSRDTLLGRDNVLTF
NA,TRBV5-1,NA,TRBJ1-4,TGCGCCAGCAGCTTGAATACGGGGGCGCCGGATAATGAAAAACTGTTTTTT,CASSLNTGAPDNEKLFF
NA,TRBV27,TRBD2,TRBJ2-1,TGTGCCAGCAGTTTAGTGGATAGCGGGAGGGGGAATGAGCAGTTCTTC,CASSLVDSGRGNEQFF
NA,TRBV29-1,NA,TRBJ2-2,TGCAGCGTTACAGGAAACACCGGGGAGCTGTTTTTT,CSVTGNTGELFF
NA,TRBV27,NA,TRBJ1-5,TGTGCCAGCAGTTTATTGCCGGGGGTCAATCAGCCCCAGCATTTT,CASSLLPGVNQPQHF
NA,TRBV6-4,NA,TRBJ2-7,TGTGCCAGCAGTGGGCGGGACCCTGAAATTACCTACGAGCAGTACTTC,CASSGRDPEITYEQYF
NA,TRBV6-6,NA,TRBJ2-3,TGTGCCAGCAGACCGAGCTTTTCGGGAAACACAGATACGCAGTATTTT,CASRPSFSGNTDTQYF
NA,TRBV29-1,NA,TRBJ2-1,TGCAGCGTTGTCAGGGTGACCTACAATGAGCAGTTCTTC,CSVVRVTYNEQFF
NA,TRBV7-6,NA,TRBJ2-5,TGTGCCAGCACATGGGATTTACGGGAGACCCAGTACTTC,CASTWDLRETQYF
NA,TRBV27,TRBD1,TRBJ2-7,TGTGCCAGCAGCATTGGACAGGGTGCCTACGAGCAGTACTTC,CASSIGQGAYEQYF
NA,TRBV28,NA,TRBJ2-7,TGTGCCAGCAGTTTAAACCCTAGGCCCTCCTACGAGCAGTACTTC,CASSLNPRPSYEQYF
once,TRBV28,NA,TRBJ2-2,TGTGCCAGCAGCTCCACCCGACAGACCGCCGGGGAGCTGTTTTTT,CASSSTRQTAGELFF
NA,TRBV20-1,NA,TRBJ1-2,TGCAGTGCTAGAGATTGGTATGGCTACACCTTC,CSARDWYGYTF
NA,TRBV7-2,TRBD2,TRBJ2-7,TGTGCCAGCAGCTTAATGGGACTAGCACCCTACGAGCAGTACTTC,CASSLMGLAPYEQYF
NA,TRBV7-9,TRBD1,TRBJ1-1,TGTGCCAGCAGCTTAGGAAATGATGTGTGGTGGGCAGGGGGAGCTTTCTTT,CASSLGNDVWWAGGAFF
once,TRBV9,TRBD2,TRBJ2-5,TGTGCCAGCAGCGCGTCGGGTAGCGGGAAGGAGACCCAGTACTTC,CASSASGSGKETQYF
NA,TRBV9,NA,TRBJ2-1,NA,CASSVAPGALAAPLFF
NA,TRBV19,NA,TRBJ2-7,TGTGCCAGTAGTACCCGGGACAAAAACTACGAGCAGTACTTC,CASSTRDKNYEQYF